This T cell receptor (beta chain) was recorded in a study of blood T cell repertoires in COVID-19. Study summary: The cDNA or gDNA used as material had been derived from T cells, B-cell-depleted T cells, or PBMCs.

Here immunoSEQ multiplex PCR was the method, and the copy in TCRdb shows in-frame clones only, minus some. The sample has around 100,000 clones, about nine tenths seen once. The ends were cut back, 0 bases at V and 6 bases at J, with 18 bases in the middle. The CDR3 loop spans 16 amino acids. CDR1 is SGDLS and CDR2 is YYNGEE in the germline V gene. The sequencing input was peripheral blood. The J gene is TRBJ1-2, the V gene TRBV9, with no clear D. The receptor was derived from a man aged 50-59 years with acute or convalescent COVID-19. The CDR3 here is CASSVGTEAPRHGYTF. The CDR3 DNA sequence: TGTGCCAGCAGCGTAGGAACGGAGGCACCCAGGCATGGCTACACCTTC.